One T cell receptor (beta chain) is described in this entry. Repertoires were generated with immunoSEQ multiplex PCR, while TCRdb's copy carries only in-frame clones and drops some. The table shows fewer than 65,000 clones, with about 80% occurring only once. The length of the CDR3 is 14 residues. V gave up 0 bases and J gave up 5 bases, with 10 bases separating them. From germline, CDR1 is SEHNR and CDR2 FQNEAQ (reference sequence). These data are taken from a study of control samples from healthy donors and cancer patients. Material: blood. The rearrangement joins TRBV7-9 to TRBJ1-1; weak D call: TRBD1 (6 bases). The source of this sequence is a man in his 70s in good health. Here the CDR3 DNA reads TGTGCCAGCAGCTTAGCCAGGGGTGAGACTGAAGCTTTCTTT. Encoded protein: CASSLARGETEAFF.